A single sample gave rise to the 2 T cell receptor beta chains below, sequenced in a study of beta chain features in type 1 diabetes. Investigators reverse transcribed all isolated RNA, so they sequenced expressed TCRB transcripts. Here immunoSEQ multiplex PCR was the method, and the copy in TCRdb shows in-frame clones only, minus some. In the table there are under 400,000 clones, around 15% of which are singletons. The source material was central memory CD4+ T cells from blood. The receptor source for this set is a man younger than 40 in good health.

This clone was recorded at least ten times. V gene TRBV19 combines with J gene TRBJ1-2; unclear D gene. V gave up 3 bases and J gave up 2 bases, with 10 bases separating them. This CDR3 is 14 amino acids long. Germline V gene sequence: CDR1 LNHDA, CDR2 SQIVND (reference sequence). The DNA for the CDR3 is TGTGCCAGTAGTATTGGAGCGGACAACTATGGCTACACCTTC. Protein: CASSIGADNYGYTF.

The chain links TRBV5-1 to TRBJ1-1, with 8 bases fitting TRBD1. Germline CDR1 SGHRS, CDR2 YFSETQ. Losses at the gene ends were 3 bases for V and 8 bases for J; bases not matched to a gene: 9. This CDR3 spans 14 amino acids. This CDR3 reads CASSSSRDRLEAFF. DNA for the CDR3: TGCGCCAGCAGCTCGAGCCGGGACAGGCTAGAAGCTTTCTTT.